The 15 T cell receptor beta chains below were found in one sample sequenced in a study of T cell clonotyping in hematopoietic cell transplantation (dated by TCRdb to about 2021). The time point label here, explained by the study, means: recipient sample about 28 days before transplant, after cytoreduction. The library was produced with the immunoSEQ multiplex PCR assay. TCRdb took this table from immuneACCESS and kept in-frame rearrangements with V and J called. Such tables lack part of the clones; where checked against another copy, unresolved V genes explain under half of the gap, and the rest is unexplained. The sample has around 45,000 clones on record, roughly 80% of them singletons. The biggest ten clones account for 4% to 5.5% of the sample. The sample was peripheral blood mononuclear cells, taken before stem cell transplant. Receptors were obtained from a man in his 60s with myelodysplastic syndrome. Some clones in this sample may be carry-over from other donors' samples.

This chain uses TRBV6-5 with TRBJ1-1; D is unresolved. Germline loops: CDR1 MNHEY, CDR2 SVGAGI. The CDR3 has 16 residues. The V end was cut by 0 bases, the J end by 2 bases, with 13 bases between. Here the CDR3 reads CASSYSTGSSNTEAFF. The CDR3 DNA reads TGTGCCAGCAGTTACTCGACGGGCAGTTCCAACACTGAAGCTTTCTTT.

This sequence joins TRBV14 and TRBJ1-1, with no clear D. This CDR3 is 13 amino acids long. Trimming took off 4 bases at V and 1 base at J, with 7 bases between the two ends. Germline-derived CDR1 and CDR2 are SGHDN and FVKESK. This CDR3 is CASSPKRNTEAFF. CDR3 nucleotide sequence: TGTGCCAGCAGCCCCAAGAGGAACACTGAAGCTTTCTTT.

The chain is built from TRBV7-2 and TRBJ2-2; D unresolved. The CDR3 extends over 14 amino acids. From germline, CDR1 is SGHTA and CDR2 FQGNSA. Trimming left V 6 bases short and J 0 bases short, with 8 bases between. This CDR3 is CASSPLSNTGELFF. DNA for the CDR3: TGTGCCAGCAGTCCGCTATCGAACACCGGGGAGCTGTTTTTT.

V and J are TRBV18 and TRBJ2-3, with 7 bases identical to TRBD2. The CDR3 has 14 amino acids. Germline V gene lookup returns CDR1 KGHSH and CDR2 LQKENI. J gave up 4 bases and V 1 base, and 2 bases lay outside the gene matches. The CDR3 region has the DNA TGTGCCAGCTCACCACGCGGGGGAGCAGATACGCAGTATTTT. It is translated as CASSPRGGADTQYF.

This chain uses TRBV18 with TRBJ1-1; maybe TRBD1 (6 bases). Germline V gives CDR1 KGHSH, CDR2 LQKENI. The CDR3 has 13 residues. V lost 2 bases and J 7 bases, leaving 11 bases between the germline ends. CDR3 sequence (DNA): TGTGCCAGCTCACCATTGGTGGACAGTGAAGCTTTCTTT. This gives the protein CASSPLVDSEAFF. The full variable domain, in which reference TRBV18 and TRBJ1-1 provide the parts outside the CDR3, is NAGVMQNPRHLVRRRGQEARLRCSPMKGHSHVYWYRQLPEEGLKFMVYLQKENIIDESGMPKERFSAEFPKEGPSILRIQQVVRGDSAAYFCASSPLVDSEAFFGQGTRLTVV.

V gene TRBV7-9 combines with J gene TRBJ1-1; D possibly corresponds to TRBD1 (5 bases). Germline CDR1 reads SEHNR; CDR2 reads FQNEAQ (reference sequence). Trimming stripped 6 bases from V and 0 bases from J, with 17 bases between. The CDR3 has 16 residues. The CDR3 spells CASSSSSRVMNTEAFF. DNA for the CDR3: TGTGCCAGCAGTTCCAGCTCCAGGGTCATGAACACTGAAGCTTTCTTT.

The J gene is TRBJ1-6, the V gene TRBV19, with no clear D. The CDR3 spans 15 residues. Germline CDR1 and CDR2: LNHDA and SQIVND (reference sequence). Trimming took 7 bases from V and 3 from J, leaving 13 bases between them. CDR3 DNA: TGTGCCAGTATGCCCCCGGGCGGCTATAATTCACCCCTCCACTTT. Translating it yields CASMPPGGYNSPLHF.

V is TRBV7-2 and J is TRBJ2-5; 11 bases match TRBD2. There are 16 residues in the CDR3. J was trimmed by 2 bases and V by 1 base; bases with no gene match: 3. CDR1 SGHTA and CDR2 FQGNSA come from the germline V gene. The CDR3 protein is CASSLGIAGGQETQYF. In DNA, the CDR3 is TGTGCCAGCAGCTTAGGGATAGCGGGGGGGCAAGAGACCCAGTACTTC.

The V call is TRBV6-6, the J call TRBJ1-2; D is possibly TRBD1 (6 bases). The V gene's germline CDR1 is MNHNY and CDR2 SVGAGI (reference sequence). The CDR3 loop spans 11 amino acids. V shed 5 bases and J shed 6 bases, with 7 bases lying between them. The CDR3 protein is CASSRGDGYTF. DNA for the CDR3: TGTGCCAGCAGTAGGGGGGATGGCTACACCTTC.

This chain links TRBV5-6 with TRBJ1-1; weak D call: TRBD1 (5 bases). Trimming cost V 2 bases and J 1 base, with 12 bases left between them. In germline, CDR1 is SGHDT, CDR2 YYEEEE. The CDR3 extends over 15 amino acids. The CDR3 region has the DNA TGTGCCAGCAGCTTTTTAGGACACCGGAACACTGAAGCTTTCTTT. It codes for CASSFLGHRNTEAFF.

This sequence joins TRBV10-1 and TRBJ1-6, with no clear D. Per the germline V gene, CDR1 is WNHNN and CDR2 is SYGVQD (reference sequence). The length of the CDR3 is 13 residues. The germline V and J ends were trimmed by 5 bases and 7 bases, with 9 bases remaining between them. In nucleotides, the CDR3 is TGCGCCAGCAGTTTACAGCGGAATTCACCCCTCCACTTT. Translated: CASSLQRNSPLHF.

CDR3 sequence reads: CASSQDWGESAYEQYF. CDR3 in DNA: TGCGCCAGCAGCCAAGATTGGGGGGAGTCGGCTTACGAGCAGTACTTC. The chain has TRBV4-3 and TRBJ2-7, with D perhaps TRBD2 (6 bases). The CDR3 totals 16 residues. Germline loops: CDR1 LGHNA, CDR2 YSLEER. Trimming stripped 0 bases from V and 4 bases from J, with 16 bases between.

This clone occurred once. J is TRBJ2-7 and V is TRBV11-3; D gene unclear. From germline, CDR1 is SGHNT and CDR2 YENEEA. With 1 base removed from V and 0 bases from J, the gap between germline ends came to 4 bases. The CDR3 is 13 amino acids. The CDR3 reads CASSLGSSYEQYF. The CDR3 bases are TGTGCCAGCAGCTTAGGCTCCTCCTACGAGCAGTACTTC.

The chain joins TRBV28 to TRBJ2-2; no clear D gene. Germline V gene data show CDR1 as MDHEN and CDR2 as SYDVKM. The V and J ends lost 7 bases and 0 bases respectively, with 18 bases between them. The CDR3 length is 17 residues. CDR3: CASTELRSTSNTGELFF. The CDR3 DNA is TGTGCCAGCACCGAATTACGTTCCACCTCGAACACCGGGGAGCTGTTTTTT.

The chain combines TRBV6-5 with TRBJ1-5, with a possible D match to TRBD1 (5 bases). Trimming cost V 10 bases and J 2 bases, with 9 bases left between them. CDR1 is MNHEY, CDR2 SVGAGI, per germline. The CDR3 is made up of 12 amino acids. CDR3 protein: CATREGNQPQHF. CDR3 bases: TGTGCCACCAGGGAAGGCAATCAGCCCCAGCATTTT.